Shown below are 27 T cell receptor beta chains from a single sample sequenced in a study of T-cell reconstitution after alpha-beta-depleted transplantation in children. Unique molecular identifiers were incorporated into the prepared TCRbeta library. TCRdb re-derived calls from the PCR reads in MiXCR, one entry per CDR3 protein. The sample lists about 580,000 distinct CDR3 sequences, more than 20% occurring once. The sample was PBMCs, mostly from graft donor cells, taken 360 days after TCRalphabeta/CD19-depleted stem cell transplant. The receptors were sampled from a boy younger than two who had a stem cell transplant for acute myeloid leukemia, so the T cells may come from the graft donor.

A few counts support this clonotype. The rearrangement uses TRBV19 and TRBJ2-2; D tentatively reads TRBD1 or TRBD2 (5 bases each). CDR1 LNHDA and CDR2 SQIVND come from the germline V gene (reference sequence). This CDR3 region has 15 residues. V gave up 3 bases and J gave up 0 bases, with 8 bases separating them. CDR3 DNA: TGTGCCAGTAGTATCCGGGGCGCGAACACCGGGGAGCTGTTTTTT. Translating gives CASSIRGANTGELFF.

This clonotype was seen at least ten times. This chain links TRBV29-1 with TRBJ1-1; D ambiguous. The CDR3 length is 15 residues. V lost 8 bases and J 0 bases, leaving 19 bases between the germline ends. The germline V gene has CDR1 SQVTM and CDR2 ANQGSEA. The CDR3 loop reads CSSRPQAWMNTEAFF. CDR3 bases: TGCAGCTCCCGCCCCCAGGCTTGGATGAACACTGAAGCTTTCTTT.

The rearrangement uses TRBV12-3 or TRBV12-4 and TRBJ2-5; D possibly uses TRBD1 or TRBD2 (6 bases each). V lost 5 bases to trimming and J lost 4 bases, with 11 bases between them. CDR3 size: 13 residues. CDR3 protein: CASSPRGGETQYF. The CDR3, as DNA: TGTGCCAGCAGTCCCAGGGGAGGAGAGACCCAGTACTTC.

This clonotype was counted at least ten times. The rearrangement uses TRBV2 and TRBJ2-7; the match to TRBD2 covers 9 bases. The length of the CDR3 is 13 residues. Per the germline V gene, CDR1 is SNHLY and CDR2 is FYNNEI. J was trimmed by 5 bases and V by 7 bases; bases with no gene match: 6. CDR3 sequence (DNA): TGTGCCAGCAACGGCGGGGGGGCTCACGAGCAGTACGTC. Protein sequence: CASNGGGAHEQYV.

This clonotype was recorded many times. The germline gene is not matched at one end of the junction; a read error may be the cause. CDR3 nucleotide sequence: TGTGCCAGCAGTTCTTCCACTAAAGCTTTCTTT. Encoded protein: CASSSSTKAFF. The rearrangement joins TRBV12-3 or TRBV12-4 to TRBJ1-1; D not resolved. This CDR3 is built from 11 residues.

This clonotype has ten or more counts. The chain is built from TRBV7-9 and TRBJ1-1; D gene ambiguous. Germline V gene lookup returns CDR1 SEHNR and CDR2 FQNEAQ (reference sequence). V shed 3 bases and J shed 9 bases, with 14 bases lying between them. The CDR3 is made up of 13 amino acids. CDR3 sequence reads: CASSFPLGFQAFF. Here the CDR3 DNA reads TGTGCCAGCAGCTTTCCCTTGGGCTTTCAAGCTTTCTTT.

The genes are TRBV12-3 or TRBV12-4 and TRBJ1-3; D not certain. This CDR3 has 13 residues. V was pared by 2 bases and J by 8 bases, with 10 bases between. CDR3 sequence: CASSLIRGDTIYF. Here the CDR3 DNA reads TGTGCCAGCAGTTTAATAAGAGGAGACACCATATATTTT.

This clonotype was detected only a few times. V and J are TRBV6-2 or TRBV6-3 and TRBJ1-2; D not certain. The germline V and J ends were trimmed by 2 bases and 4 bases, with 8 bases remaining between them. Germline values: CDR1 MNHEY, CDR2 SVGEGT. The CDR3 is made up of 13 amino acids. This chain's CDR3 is CASSYMEAYGYTF. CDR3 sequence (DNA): TGTGCCAGCAGTTACATGGAGGCCTATGGCTACACCTTC.

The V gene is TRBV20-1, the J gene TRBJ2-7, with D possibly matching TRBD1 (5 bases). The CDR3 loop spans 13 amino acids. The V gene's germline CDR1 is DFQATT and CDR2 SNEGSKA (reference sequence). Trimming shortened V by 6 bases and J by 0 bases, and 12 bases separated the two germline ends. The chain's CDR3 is CSATRQSSYEQYF. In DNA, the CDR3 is TGCAGTGCCACCCGACAGTCCTCCTACGAGCAGTACTTC.

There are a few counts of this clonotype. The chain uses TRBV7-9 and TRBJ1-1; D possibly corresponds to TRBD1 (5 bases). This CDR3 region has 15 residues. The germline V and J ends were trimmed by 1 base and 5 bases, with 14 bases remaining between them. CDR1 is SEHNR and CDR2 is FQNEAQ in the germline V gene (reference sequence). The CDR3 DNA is TGTGCCAGCAGCTTAGACGGCAGGGATGAGACTGAAGCTTTCTTT. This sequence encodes CASSLDGRDETEAFF.

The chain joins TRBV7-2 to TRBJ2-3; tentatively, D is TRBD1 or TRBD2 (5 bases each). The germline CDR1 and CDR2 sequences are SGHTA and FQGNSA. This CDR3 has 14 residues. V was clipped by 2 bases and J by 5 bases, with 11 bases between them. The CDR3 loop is CASSLSGRGDTQYF. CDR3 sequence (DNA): TGTGCCAGCAGCTTATCGGGACGTGGAGATACGCAGTATTTT.

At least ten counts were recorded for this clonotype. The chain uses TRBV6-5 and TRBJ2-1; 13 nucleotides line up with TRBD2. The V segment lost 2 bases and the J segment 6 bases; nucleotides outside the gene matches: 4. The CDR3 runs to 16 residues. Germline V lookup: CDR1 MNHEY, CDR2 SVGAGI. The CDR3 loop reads CASSYRTSGGANEQFF. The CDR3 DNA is TGTGCCAGCAGTTACCGTACTAGCGGGGGGGCCAATGAGCAGTTCTTC.

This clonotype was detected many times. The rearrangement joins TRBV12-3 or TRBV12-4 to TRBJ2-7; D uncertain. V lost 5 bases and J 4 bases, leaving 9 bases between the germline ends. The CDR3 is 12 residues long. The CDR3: CASSLGFYEQYV. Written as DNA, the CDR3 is TGTGCCAGCAGTCTAGGGTTTTACGAGCAGTACGTC.

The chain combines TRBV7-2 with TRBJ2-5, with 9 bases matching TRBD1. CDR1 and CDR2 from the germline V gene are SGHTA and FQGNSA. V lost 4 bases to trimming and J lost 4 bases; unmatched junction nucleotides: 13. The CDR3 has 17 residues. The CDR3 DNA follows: TGTGCCAGCAGCTCCCCCCCCGGACAGGGGAGACGAGAGACCCAGTACTTC. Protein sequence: CASSSPPGQGRRETQYF.

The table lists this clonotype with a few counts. CDR3 in DNA: TGCAGTGCTAGAGGAGGGGCCCTCGAGCAGTACTTC. Translated: CSARGGALEQYF. This sequence joins TRBV20-1 and TRBJ2-7; TRBD1 or TRBD2 may be the D gene (5 bases each). In germline, CDR1 is DFQATT, CDR2 SNEGSKA (reference sequence). Trimming stripped 1 base from V and 6 bases from J, with 10 bases between. This CDR3 is 12 amino acids long.

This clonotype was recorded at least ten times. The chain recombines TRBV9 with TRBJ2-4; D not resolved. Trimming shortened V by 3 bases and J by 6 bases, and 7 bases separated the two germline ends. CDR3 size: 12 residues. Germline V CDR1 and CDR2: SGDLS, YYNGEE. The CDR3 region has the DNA TGTGCCAGCAGCGACGGTGGAAACATTCAGTACTTC. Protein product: CASSDGGNIQYF.

Here the CDR3 reads CASSYSILTSGGWADTQYF. CDR3 DNA: TGTGCCAGCAGTTACTCGATTTTGACTAGCGGGGGGTGGGCAGATACGCAGTATTTT. V is TRBV6-5 and J is TRBJ2-3; 13 bases fit TRBD2. V was pared by 0 bases and J by 4 bases, with 10 bases of the junction left unmatched. The CDR3 is 19 amino acids. The germline V gene encodes CDR1 MNHEY and CDR2 SVGAGI.

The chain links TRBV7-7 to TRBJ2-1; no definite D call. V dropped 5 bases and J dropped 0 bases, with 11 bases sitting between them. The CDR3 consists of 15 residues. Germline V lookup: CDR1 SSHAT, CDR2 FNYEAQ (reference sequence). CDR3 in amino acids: CASSLSMRSYNEQFF. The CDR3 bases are TGTGCCAGCAGCCTCTCAATGCGCTCCTACAATGAGCAGTTCTTC.

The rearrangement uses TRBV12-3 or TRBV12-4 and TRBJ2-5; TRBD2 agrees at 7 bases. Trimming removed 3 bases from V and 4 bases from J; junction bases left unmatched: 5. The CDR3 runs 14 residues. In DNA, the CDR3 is TGTGCCAGCAGTTTTTGGAGGGAGGGAGAGACCCAGTACTTC. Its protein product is CASSFWREGETQYF.

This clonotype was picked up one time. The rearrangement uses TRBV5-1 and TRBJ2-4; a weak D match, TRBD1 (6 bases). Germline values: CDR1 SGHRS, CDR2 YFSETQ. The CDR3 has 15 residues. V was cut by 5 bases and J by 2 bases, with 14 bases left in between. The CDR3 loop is CASSPGTGSKNIQYF. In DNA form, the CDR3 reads TGCGCCAGCAGTCCTGGAACAGGGTCCAAAAACATTCAGTACTTC.

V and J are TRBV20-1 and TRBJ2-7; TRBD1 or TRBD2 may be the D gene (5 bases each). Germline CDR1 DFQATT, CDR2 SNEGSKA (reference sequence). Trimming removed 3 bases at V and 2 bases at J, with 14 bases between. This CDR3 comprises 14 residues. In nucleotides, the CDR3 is TGCAGTGCTAGCACAGGCCCGCGGGCCTACGAGCAGTACGTC. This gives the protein CSASTGPRAYEQYV.

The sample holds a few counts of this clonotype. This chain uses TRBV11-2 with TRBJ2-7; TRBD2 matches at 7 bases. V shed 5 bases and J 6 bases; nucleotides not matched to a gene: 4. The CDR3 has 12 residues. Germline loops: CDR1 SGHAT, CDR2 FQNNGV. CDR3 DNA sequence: TGTGCCAGCAGCCCCCCGGGAGGCGAGCAGTACTTC. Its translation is CASSPPGGEQYF. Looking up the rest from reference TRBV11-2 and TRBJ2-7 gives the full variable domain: EAGVAQSPRYKIIEKRQSVAFWCNPISGHATLYWYQQILGQGPKLLIQFQNNGVVDDSQLPKDRFSAERLKGVDSTLKIQPAKLEDSAVYLCASSPPGGEQYFGPGTRLTVT.

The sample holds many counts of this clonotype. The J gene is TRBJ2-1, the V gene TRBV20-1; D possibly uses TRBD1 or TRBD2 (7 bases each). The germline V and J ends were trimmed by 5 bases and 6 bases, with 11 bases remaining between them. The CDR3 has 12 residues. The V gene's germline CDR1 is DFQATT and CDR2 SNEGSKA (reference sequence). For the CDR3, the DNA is TGCAGTGCTGCCAGGGGGGGCAATGAGCAGTTCTTC. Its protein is CSAARGGNEQFF.

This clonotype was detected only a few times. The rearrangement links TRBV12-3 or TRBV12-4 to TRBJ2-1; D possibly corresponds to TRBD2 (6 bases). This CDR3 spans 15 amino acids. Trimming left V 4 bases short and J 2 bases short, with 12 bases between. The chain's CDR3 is CASSWGVATYNEQFF. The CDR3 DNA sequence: TGTGCCAGCAGTTGGGGGGTAGCGACCTACAATGAGCAGTTCTTC.

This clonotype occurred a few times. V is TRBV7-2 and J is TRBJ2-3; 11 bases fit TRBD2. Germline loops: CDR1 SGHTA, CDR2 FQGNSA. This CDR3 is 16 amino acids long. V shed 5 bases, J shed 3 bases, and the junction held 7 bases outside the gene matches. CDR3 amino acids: CASSLSGGAVTDTQYF. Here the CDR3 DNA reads TGTGCCAGCAGCCTTAGCGGGGGGGCCGTGACAGATACGCAGTATTTT.

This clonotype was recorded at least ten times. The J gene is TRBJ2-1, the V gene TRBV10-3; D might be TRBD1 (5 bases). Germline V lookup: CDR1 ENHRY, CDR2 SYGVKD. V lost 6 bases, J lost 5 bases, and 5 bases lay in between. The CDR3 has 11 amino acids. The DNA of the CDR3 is TGTGCCATCAGCAGGGACAATGAGCAGTTCTTC. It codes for CAISRDNEQFF.

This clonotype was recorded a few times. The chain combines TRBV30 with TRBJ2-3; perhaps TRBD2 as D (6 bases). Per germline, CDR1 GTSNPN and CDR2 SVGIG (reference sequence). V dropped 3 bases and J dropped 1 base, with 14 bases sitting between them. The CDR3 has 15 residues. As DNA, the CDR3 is TGTGCCTGGAGGAAACTAGCTACCGGCACAGATACGCAGTATTTT. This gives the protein CAWRKLATGTDTQYF.